This T cell receptor (beta chain) came from a study of CD8 T cells in Susac syndrome. The study, taken as a whole, reports: Only a relatively small number of individuals were included in the TCR sequencing and HLA analysis.

Roughly 0.45 to 1 ug RNA was reverse transcribed with random hexamers. TCRdb processed the immunoSEQ multiplex PCR reads anew with MiXCR; each CDR3 protein has one entry. Of under 200,000 distinct CDR3 sequences listed, around 90% are singletons. The J segment lost 4 bases and the V segment lost 5 bases, leaving 14 bases of the junction unmatched. CDR1 SGHVS and CDR2 FNYEAQ come from the germline V gene. This CDR3 is 18 amino acids long. For this clonotype: Its antigen is not identified.

The sample was CD4+ T cells from PBMCs. This chain links TRBV7-6 with TRBJ2-2, with TRBD2 matching 9 bases. This TCR came from a human donor in good health. The CDR3: CASSAPGAGLARTGELFF. The CDR3 DNA reads TGTGCCAGCAGCGCGCCAGGGGCCGGACTAGCGCGCACCGGGGAGCTGTTTTTT. Full variable domain (outside the CDR3, taken from reference TRBV7-6 and TRBJ2-2): GAGVSQSPRYKVTKRGQDVALRCDPISGHVSLYWYRQALGQGPEFLTYFNYEAQQDKSGLPNDRFSAERPEGSISTLTIQRTEQRDSAMYRCASSAPGAGLARTGELFFGEGSRLTVL.